Each of the 16 T cell receptor beta chains below was sequenced from the same sample in a study of T cells in women clearing cervical HPV infection (dated by TCRdb to the late 2010s). Preparation of the library involved the immunoSEQ multiplex PCR assay. Here the immuneACCESS table is served through TCRdb, limited to in-frame sequences with V and J called. Missing clones are a known gap in these copies; in checked studies unresolved V genes cover under half, and the rest lacks a known reason. The sample table records 15,000 to 20,000 clones. The ten largest clones add up to about 16% of the sample. The sample comprised blood buffy coat. Receptors originate from a woman aged 18 to 75 with a cervical HPV16 infection that either progressed to CIN3+ or cleared (not recorded which).

Regarding this clone: The read gets to within 3 residues of the CDR3 end, and the germline J gene fills in the rest. This chain uses TRBV2 with TRBJ2-5; D might be TRBD2 (6 bases). The V gene lost 7 bases and the J gene lost 0 bases, with 12 bases spanning the gap. The CDR3 runs 14 residues. CDR1 and CDR2 from the germline V gene are SNHLY and FYNNEI. Partial CDR3 DNA: TGTGCCAGCAATTGGCGGGGAGACCAAGAGACC. It yields the protein CASNWRGDQET. The entire CDR3 reads CASNWRGDQETQYF. Full variable domain (rest looked up from reference TRBV2 and TRBJ2-5): EPEVTQTPSHQVTQMGQEVILRCVPISNHLYFYWYRQILGQKVEFLVSFYNNEISEKSEIFDDQFSVERPDGSNFTLKIRSTKLEDSAMYFCASNWRGDQETQYFGPGTRLLVL.

Notes on this clone: From the germline J gene comes the end of the CDR3, since the read stops 3 residues before it. This rearrangement joins TRBV29-1 to TRBJ1-2, with D tentatively TRBD1 (5 bases). Germline CDR1 is SQVTM and CDR2 is ANQGSEA. CDR3 length: 14 amino acids. V shed 5 bases and J shed 1 base, with 14 bases lying between them. The CDR3 is CSVNSGLDNYGYTF. The sequenced CDR3 bases are TGCAGCGTTAACTCAGGGTTGGATAACTATGGC.

This CDR3 reads CASGYRGNYGYTF. CDR3 DNA, as far as it was read: TGTGCTAGTGGTTACAGGGGTAACTATGGC. The V and J genes are TRBV12-5 and TRBJ1-2; 7 nucleotides match TRBD1. The DNA ends 3 residues before the CDR3 does, and the rest of the CDR3 is filled in from the germline J gene. Germline V CDR1 and CDR2: LGHNT, FRNRAP. V lost 4 bases to trimming and J lost 1 base; unmatched junction nucleotides: 0. The CDR3 spans 13 residues.

As regards this clone: The read ends 3 residues before the CDR3 terminus; that terminus is restored from the germline J gene. Other nucleotide sequences from this sample produce the same CDR3. The chain is built from TRBV7-9 and TRBJ1-3; D is unresolved. The germline CDR1 and CDR2 sequences are SEHNR and FQNEAQ (reference sequence). The CDR3 covers 15 residues. V lost 2 bases to trimming and J lost 4 bases, with 12 bases between them. The CDR3 bases that were read are TGTGCCAGCAGCTTACGCGGCCCCAAAGGAAACACC. Its translation is CASSLRGPKGNT. The whole CDR3 reads CASSLRGPKGNTIYF. The whole variable domain, remainder taken from reference TRBV7-9 and TRBJ1-3, is DTGVSQNPRHKITKRGQNVTFRCDPISEHNRLYWYRQTLGQGPEFLTYFQNEAQLEKSRLLSDRFSAERPKGSFSTLEIQRTEQGDSAMYLCASSLRGPKGNTIYFGEGSWLTVV.

As for this clone: From the germline J gene comes the end of the CDR3, since the read stops 3 residues before it. The chain combines TRBV7-2 with TRBJ1-1; D is unresolved. The germline V gene encodes CDR1 SGHTA and CDR2 FQGNSA. The CDR3 is 15 amino acids. V lost 5 bases, J lost 1 base, and 14 bases lay in between. CDR3 bases read: TGTGCCAGCAGCCCCCAGGTAGGCCAGAACACTGAA. Its protein is CASSPQVGQNTE. The entire CDR3 reads CASSPQVGQNTEAFF.

CDR3 sequence reads: CASSLAQEQPQYF. The CDR3 bases that were read are TGTGCCAGCAGCTTAGCGCAGGAACAGCCG. J is TRBJ2-3 and V is TRBV7-9; D not resolved. The sequenced fragment ends 3 residues before the CDR3 boundary, so the rest is inferred from the germline J gene. The CDR3 is 13 amino acids. Germline V CDR1 and CDR2: SEHNR, FQNEAQ (reference sequence).

Partial CDR3 DNA: TGTGCCATCAGTGAGTCAGGGACAGGGCTGGCAGATACG. Amino acid sequence: CAISESGTGLADT. The full CDR3 protein reads CAISESGTGLADTQYF. The chain uses TRBV10-3 and TRBJ2-3; 9 nucleotides agree with TRBD1. The read gets to within 3 residues of the CDR3 end, and the germline J gene fills in the rest. Germline loops: CDR1 ENHRY, CDR2 SYGVKD. CDR3 length: 16 residues. The ends lost 0 bases at V and 4 bases at J; junction bases unmatched: 5.

About this clone: The sequence runs out 3 residues before the end of the CDR3; the remainder is reconstructed from the germline J gene. The rearrangement links TRBV2 to TRBJ2-2; 11 nucleotides match TRBD1. This CDR3 has 16 residues. In germline, CDR1 is SNHLY, CDR2 FYNNEI. CDR3 DNA (partial): TGTGCCAGCAGGGACAGGGGGCGGGCAACTAATGAAAAG. Translating gives CASRDRGRATNEK. The complete CDR3 sequence is CASRDRGRATNEKLFF.

Notes on this clone: A junction boundary mismatches the germline segment, possibly from a read error. The DNA ends 3 residues before the CDR3 does, and the rest of the CDR3 is filled in from the germline J gene. The rearrangement joins TRBV18 to TRBJ2-5; 7 nucleotides match TRBD1. There are 17 residues in the CDR3. CDR1 and CDR2 from the germline V gene are KGHSH and LQKENI. The CDR3 spells CAGSPFESGTDKETQYF. CDR3 DNA, as far as it was read: TGTGCCGGCTCACCATTTGAGAGTGGGACAGATAAAGAGACC.

Turning to this clone: The read stops 3 residues short of the end of the CDR3; the missing end is completed from the germline J gene. The rearrangement joins TRBV19 to TRBJ2-6, with 10 bases aligning to TRBD1. V lost 10 bases and J lost 2; bases outside the gene matches: 8. Germline V gives CDR1 LNHDA, CDR2 SQIVND (reference sequence). This CDR3 has 16 amino acids. The part of the CDR3 DNA that was read is TGTGCCACCAAGGGACAGGGGCGGACTGGGGCCAACGTC. As protein: CATKGQGRTGANV. The full CDR3 is CATKGQGRTGANVLTF.

A word on this clone: The read falls 3 residues short of the CDR3 end, and the missing part is taken from the germline J gene. V usage is TRBV20-1 and J usage is TRBJ2-3; 9 bases agree with TRBD1. CDR1 is DFQATT, CDR2 SNEGSKA, per germline (reference sequence). This CDR3 region has 15 residues. Partial CDR3 DNA: TGCAGTGCGGAGAACCGGGACAGGGTGGGAGAGACG. The encoded protein is CSAENRDRVGET. The complete CDR3 reads CSAENRDRVGETQYF.

With respect to this clone: One end of the junction fails to match germline, which may point to a read error. The read is 3 residues too short to cover the CDR3 end, so that end is filled in from the germline J gene. The rearrangement uses TRBV4-2 and TRBJ2-7, with TRBD2 identical over 13 bases. The germline V gene has CDR1 LGHNA and CDR2 YNFKEQ. This CDR3 has 15 residues. CDR3 residues: CASSHGLAGAYEQYF. The CDR3 bases that were read are TGTGCCAGTAGCCACGGACTAGCGGGGGCCTACGAG.

In regard to this clone: The read gets to within 3 residues of the CDR3 end, and the germline J gene fills in the rest. The chain carries TRBV30 and TRBJ2-7, with D tentatively TRBD1 (5 bases). The CDR3 sequence is 14 residues long. V gave up 0 bases and J gave up 4 bases, with 13 bases separating them. Germline V CDR1 and CDR2: GTSNPN, SVGIG (reference sequence). The sequenced CDR3 bases are TGTGCCTGGAGTGTAGGGGTAGGTGGGTACGAG. Encoded protein: CAWSVGVGGYE. The complete CDR3 sequence is CAWSVGVGGYEQYF.

About this clone: The CDR3 end is not reached by the read, which stops 3 residues before it; the germline J gene fills it in. V usage is TRBV7-9 and J usage is TRBJ2-5; 9 positions match TRBD1. This CDR3 is 13 amino acids long. Germline values: CDR1 SEHNR, CDR2 FQNEAQ (reference sequence). V shed 6 bases, J shed 3 bases, and the junction held 2 bases outside the gene matches. CDR3 DNA, as far as it was read: TGTGCCAGCAGAGGGACAGGGAAAGAGACC. This encodes CASRGTGKET. The CDR3 in full is CASRGTGKETQYF.

With respect to this clone: Read sequence stops 3 residues before the CDR3 end, and the germline J gene provides the missing end. The chain combines TRBV5-1 with TRBJ1-3, with D hard to call. Trimming removed 0 bases at V and 5 bases at J, with 6 bases between. The germline V gene has CDR1 SGHRS and CDR2 YFSETQ. CDR3 size: 13 residues. The CDR3 bases that were read are TGCGCCAGCAGCTTGGAGGTAAGAAACACC. It translates to CASSLEVRNT. The full CDR3 protein is CASSLEVRNTIYF.

Concerning this clone: The read terminates 3 residues ahead of where the CDR3 ends, so the germline J gene completes it. The V and J genes are TRBV4-2 and TRBJ2-1, with TRBD1 matching over 8 bases. Germline assignment: CDR1 LGHNA and CDR2 YNFKEQ. Losses at the gene ends were 1 base for V and 3 bases for J; bases not matched to a gene: 2. CDR3 size: 15 residues. The chain's CDR3 is CASSQVGQGYNEQFF. Incomplete CDR3 DNA: TGTGCCAGCAGCCAAGTAGGACAGGGCTACAATGAG.